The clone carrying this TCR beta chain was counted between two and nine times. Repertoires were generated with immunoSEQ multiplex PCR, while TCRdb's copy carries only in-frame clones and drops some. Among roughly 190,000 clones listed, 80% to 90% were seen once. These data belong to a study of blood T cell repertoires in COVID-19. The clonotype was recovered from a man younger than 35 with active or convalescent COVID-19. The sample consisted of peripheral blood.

CDR3 nucleotide sequence: TGTGCCAGCAGTGAATCGGGTACGGCGGGAGCTGGTGAGCAGTTCTTC. Translating gives CASSESGTAGAGEQFF. This rearrangement joins TRBV25-1 to TRBJ2-1, with 7 bases aligning to TRBD2. CDR1 is MGHDK, CDR2 SYGVNS, per germline. With V trimmed by 1 base and J by 9 bases, 12 bases remained unmatched. The CDR3 is made up of 16 amino acids.